A single sample gave rise to the 21 T cell receptor beta chains below, sequenced in a study of cytomegalovirus exposure and HLA in healthy donors. Primers included in the PCR were 60 Vbeta and 13 Jbeta primers. Generated by immunoSEQ multiplex PCR, the TCRdb table keeps only in-frame clones and is missing some. Found here are 180,000 or so clones, around four fifths of them singletons; the top ten hold around 3.4%. Sample: PBMCs. The receptors stem from a woman between 55 and 75 years old in good health and CMV-seropositive.

The V and J genes are TRBV28 and TRBJ1-1; a possible D gene is TRBD1 (5 bases). The V gene's germline CDR1 is MDHEN and CDR2 SYDVKM. The V end was cut by 8 bases, the J end by 3 bases, with 16 bases between. The CDR3 is 14 amino acids. CDR3: CASEKGISYTEAFF. CDR3 bases: TGTGCCAGCGAGAAGGGGATAAGCTACACTGAAGCTTTCTTT. The full variable domain, rest sourced from reference TRBV28 and TRBJ1-1, is DVKVTQSSRYLVKRTGEKVFLECVQDMDHENMFWYRQDPGLGLRLIYFSYDVKMKEKGDIPEGYSVSREKKERFSLILESASTNQTSMYLCASEKGISYTEAFFGQGTRLTVV.

The V and J genes are TRBV19 and TRBJ1-1; 7 bases align to TRBD1. The germline V gene encodes CDR1 LNHDA and CDR2 SQIVND (reference sequence). CDR3 size: 15 residues. J gave up 3 bases and V 5 bases, and 9 bases lay outside the gene matches. The CDR3 bases are TGTGCCAGTAGTGACCCAGGGGGAGTGGACACTGAAGCTTTCTTT. This gives the protein CASSDPGGVDTEAFF. Drawing the rest from reference TRBV19 and TRBJ1-1, the complete variable domain is DGGITQSPKYLFRKEGQNVTLSCEQNLNHDAMYWYRQDPGQGLRLIYYSQIVNDFQKGDIAEGYSVSREKKESFPLTVTSAQKNPTAFYLCASSDPGGVDTEAFFGQGTRLTVV.

The chain carries TRBV6-1 and TRBJ2-2; possibly TRBD2 for D (5 bases). Germline V gene sequence: CDR1 MNHNS, CDR2 SASEGT. The V gene lost 4 bases and the J gene lost 6 bases, with 21 bases spanning the gap. This CDR3 is 17 amino acids long. The CDR3 is CASSAKPAARGSGELFF. The CDR3 DNA is TGTGCCAGCAGTGCGAAGCCCGCAGCAAGAGGGTCCGGGGAGCTGTTTTTT.

Of note for this clone: Its ends do not fully match the called genes, so a read error is possible. The chain combines TRBV6-1 with TRBJ2-6; TRBD1 is a possible D gene (6 bases). CDR1 MNHNS and CDR2 SASEGT come from the germline V gene. This CDR3 is built from 17 residues. CDR3 in amino acids: CASSEPGHTSGANGLTF. The CDR3 nucleotides are TGTGCCAGCAGTGAGCCGGGACACACCTCTGGGGCCAACGGCCTGACTTTC.

V usage is TRBV7-2 and J usage is TRBJ1-5, with D possibly matching TRBD1 (6 bases). Trimming left V 5 bases short and J 5 bases short, with 10 bases between. This CDR3 spans 13 amino acids. CDR1 and CDR2 (germline): SGHTA, FQGNSA. CDR3 protein: CASSPQGDQPQHF. The CDR3 DNA is TGTGCCAGCAGCCCACAGGGAGATCAGCCCCAGCATTTT.

The rearrangement uses TRBV30 and TRBJ1-6, with no clear D. Trimming cost V 3 bases and J 2 bases, with 5 bases left between them. The CDR3 loop spans 13 amino acids. Germline V CDR1 and CDR2: GTSNPN, SVGIG (reference sequence). The CDR3 loop is CAWRAAYNSPLHF. The CDR3 DNA follows: TGTGCCTGGAGGGCCGCCTATAATTCACCCCTCCACTTT.

The chain uses TRBV16 and TRBJ2-7; possible D gene TRBD1, 5 bases. The germline V and J ends were trimmed by 1 base and 7 bases, with 17 bases remaining between them. CDR1 and CDR2 (germline): KGHSY, FQNENV. This CDR3 is built from 15 residues. DNA for the CDR3: TGTGCCAGCAGCCAATTCAACCTGGTGGCAGGGGAGCAGTACTTC. It encodes CASSQFNLVAGEQYF.

This clone was recorded once. The chain links TRBV6-1 to TRBJ1-6; D uncertain. CDR1 and CDR2 (germline): MNHNS, SASEGT. The CDR3 is made up of 15 amino acids. Deletions cut 5 bases from V and 8 bases from J, with 16 bases between. CDR3 DNA: TGTGCCAGCAGTCGCGACCTCGGGATAGATTCACCCCTCCACTTT. It yields the protein CASSRDLGIDSPLHF.

The rearrangement uses TRBV27 and TRBJ2-6; 8 bases are shared with TRBD1. CDR1 MNHEY and CDR2 SMNVEV come from the germline V gene (reference sequence). The V segment lost 2 bases and the J segment 3 bases; nucleotides outside the gene matches: 6. This CDR3 has 17 residues. The CDR3 here is CASSLVYRGSGANVLTF. Written as DNA, the CDR3 is TGTGCCAGCAGTTTAGTATACAGGGGGAGTGGGGCCAACGTCCTGACTTTC.

The chain links TRBV19 to TRBJ1-2, with TRBD1 identical over 7 bases. Germline V lookup: CDR1 LNHDA, CDR2 SQIVND (reference sequence). This CDR3 region has 15 residues. The V gene end was trimmed by 1 base and the J gene end by 1 base; junction bases not matched to a gene: 3. The CDR3 loop reads CASSIVGQLNYGYTF. Here the CDR3 DNA reads TGTGCCAGTAGTATAGTGGGACAGCTTAACTATGGCTACACCTTC.

The gene calls are TRBV25-1 and TRBJ1-1; 7 bases align to TRBD1. V was pared by 2 bases and J by 6 bases, with 6 bases of the junction left unmatched. CDR3 length: 14 residues. CDR1 is MGHDK and CDR2 is SYGVNS in the germline V gene. Written as DNA, the CDR3 is TGTGCCAGCAGTGAACCCCACGGGACAGCTGAAGCTTTCTTT. It codes for CASSEPHGTAEAFF.

J is TRBJ2-2 and V is TRBV18; tentatively, D is TRBD2 (5 bases). Trimming stripped 4 bases from V and 10 bases from J, with 13 bases between. The CDR3 is 13 amino acids. Germline V lookup: CDR1 KGHSH, CDR2 LQKENI. In DNA form, the CDR3 reads TGTGCCAGCTCACAAAGAGAGGGTATGGAGCTGTTTTTT. Its translation is CASSQREGMELFF.

The chain has TRBV28 and TRBJ2-7; no clear D gene. CDR3 length equals 11 residues. Trimming took 3 bases from V and 5 from J, leaving 5 bases between them. Looked up from germline, CDR1 is MDHEN and CDR2 is SYDVKM. The CDR3 DNA sequence: TGTGCCAGCAGTTTGCCGGACGAGCAGTACTTC. As protein: CASSLPDEQYF.

V is TRBV7-9 and J is TRBJ1-2, with 10 nucleotides matching TRBD1. Germline V gives CDR1 SEHNR, CDR2 FQNEAQ (reference sequence). The CDR3 covers 19 residues. The ends lost 1 base at V and 3 bases at J; junction bases unmatched: 14. The DNA of the CDR3 is TGTGCCAGCAGCTTAGGTCCTTACTATTCGACAGGGGGCGACTATGGCTACACCTTC. It encodes CASSLGPYYSTGGDYGYTF.

The V and J genes are TRBV4-2 and TRBJ1-5, with 8 bases fitting TRBD1. Germline CDR1 is LGHNA and CDR2 is YNFKEQ. After removal of 1 base from V and 1 base from J, the junction contained 6 bases not matched to a gene. The length of the CDR3 is 17 residues. The CDR3 region is CASSQGLRTGSNQPQHF. The CDR3 DNA sequence: TGTGCCAGCAGCCAAGGACTTCGGACAGGGAGCAATCAGCCCCAGCATTTT.

The CDR3 DNA reads as TGTGCCATCGGGCCAGGGGCCGCAGATACGCAGTATTTT. Translated, it gives CAIGPGAADTQYF. The rearrangement uses TRBV10-3 and TRBJ2-3, with D possibly TRBD1 on 6 matching bases. This CDR3 has 13 residues. V was shortened by 8 bases and J by 4 bases, with 13 bases between the two germline ends. Germline V gene lookup returns CDR1 ENHRY and CDR2 SYGVKD.

This clone occurred a few times. The chain is built from TRBV30 and TRBJ1-4, with no clear D. The CDR3 has 12 amino acids. Germline V gives CDR1 GTSNPN, CDR2 SVGIG (reference sequence). Trimming took off 4 bases at V and 6 bases at J, with 9 bases between the two ends. This CDR3 is CAWNGRDEKLFF. As DNA, the CDR3 is TGTGCCTGGAACGGGAGGGATGAAAAACTGTTTTTT. The full variable domain, in which reference TRBV30 and TRBJ1-4 provide the parts outside the CDR3, is SQTIHQWPATLVQPVGSPLSLECTVEGTSNPNLYWYRQAAGRGLQLLFYSVGIGQISSEVPQNLSASRPQDRQFILSSKKLLLSDSGFYLCAWNGRDEKLFFGSGTQLSVL.

There are a few counts of this clone. The rearrangement joins TRBV6-5 to TRBJ2-7; tentative D call: TRBD2 (5 bases). V dropped 3 bases and J dropped 7 bases, with 13 bases sitting between them. The CDR3 runs to 13 residues. CDR1 and CDR2 (germline): MNHEY, SVGAGI. The DNA for the CDR3 is TGTGCCAGCAGTTATGGCGGGTTTGGGGAGCAGTACTTC. Its translation: CASSYGGFGEQYF.

This chain joins TRBV6-5 and TRBJ2-3; 8 bases are a match to TRBD1. The V gene end was trimmed by 0 bases and the J gene end by 1 base; junction bases not matched to a gene: 3. The germline gives CDR1 MNHEY, CDR2 SVGAGI. This CDR3 has 16 residues. CDR3 in amino acids: CASSYSGGQGTDTQYF. The CDR3 DNA follows: TGTGCCAGCAGTTACTCGGGGGGACAGGGCACAGATACGCAGTATTTT.

This chain uses TRBV30 with TRBJ2-1; 11 nucleotides match TRBD2. The CDR3 is 18 amino acids. With 0 bases clipped from V and 8 bases from J, the junction kept 15 bases outside the gene matches. The germline V gene encodes CDR1 GTSNPN and CDR2 SVGIG (reference sequence). The CDR3 nucleotides are TGTGCCTGGAGTGTACCCCCCCGACTAGCGGGGTTTGGGGATGAGCAGTTCTTC. Amino acid sequence: CAWSVPPRLAGFGDEQFF.

V usage is TRBV11-2 and J usage is TRBJ2-7; 8 positions match TRBD2. Trimming took 10 bases from V and 1 from J; bases not matched to a gene: 9. Germline CDR1 SGHAT, CDR2 FQNNGV. The CDR3 loop spans 14 amino acids. The CDR3 here is CATRGLVFSYEQYF. The CDR3 coding sequence is TGTGCCACGCGGGGACTAGTCTTTTCCTACGAGCAGTACTTC.